This T cell receptor (beta chain) emerged from a study of T cells in Graves' hyperthyroidism and ophthalmopathy. Whole-study results and caveats: Ophthalmopathy could be told apart from stable hyperthyroidism with a 13 V-J model.

Looked up from germline, CDR1 is SNHLY and CDR2 is FYNNEI. Trimming at V came to 6 bases and at J to 2 bases, leaving 5 bases not matched to a gene. The CDR3 totals 15 residues. This clonotype was recorded at least ten times. The antigen remains undetermined. Amplification yielded TCR beta CDR3 regions, with RNA transcripts as the source. An initial round of RT-PCR targeting the TCR CDR3 relied on the HTBI primer set. TCRdb reprocessed the multiplex PCR reads with MiXCR, giving one entry per CDR3 protein. Of a few hundred thousand distinct CDR3 sequences in the sample, approximately 15% were seen once.

The sample comprised blood. The TCR sequence derives from a woman aged 35 to 49 with Graves' ophthalmopathy. The chain employs TRBV2 and TRBJ2-2; 8 nucleotides align to TRBD1. This CDR3 is CASRRQGPNTGELFF. The CDR3 DNA follows: TGTGCCAGCAGACGACAGGGGCCTAACACCGGGGAGCTGTTTTTT.